A single sample gave rise to the 5 T cell receptor beta chains below, sequenced in a study of blood T cell repertoires in COVID-19. Clones were read by immunoSEQ multiplex PCR, and TCRdb kept only the in-frame ones, dropping some. Counted here are about 290,000 clones, roughly 90% occurring once; the ten biggest clones make up 0.85% to 0.95%. Input material: peripheral blood. These receptors all stem from a woman in her forties who had recovered from COVID-19.

V gene TRBV2 combines with J gene TRBJ2-2; TRBD1 matches at 7 bases. This CDR3 spans 16 amino acids. CDR1 SNHLY and CDR2 FYNNEI come from the germline V gene. V lost 4 bases and J lost 3; bases outside the gene matches: 8. This CDR3 reads CASSGTGAPDTGELFF. The DNA of the CDR3 is TGTGCCAGCAGTGGAACAGGGGCACCGGACACCGGGGAGCTGTTTTTT.

CDR3 bases: TGTGCCAGCAGCCTAAGACTAGCGGGAGACGAGCAGTACTTC. Its protein is CASSLRLAGDEQYF. The genes are TRBV3-1 (or the pseudogene TRBV3-2) and TRBJ2-7, with 12 bases aligning to TRBD2. CDR3 length: 14 amino acids. Trimming removed 4 bases from V and 5 bases from J; junction bases left unmatched: 3. Germline V CDR1 and CDR2: LGHDT, YNNKEL (reference sequence).

This chain links TRBV7-9 with TRBJ1-1; maybe TRBD1 (5 bases). The CDR3 loop spans 15 amino acids. Germline V gene sequence: CDR1 SEHNR, CDR2 FQNEAQ (reference sequence). V lost 4 bases and J lost 0, with 12 bases in between. Here the CDR3 DNA reads TGTGCCAGCAGCTCGCTTAGGGGATTGAACACTGAAGCTTTCTTT. As protein: CASSSLRGLNTEAFF.

This chain links TRBV18 with TRBJ2-1; 7 nucleotides align to TRBD1. The J segment lost 4 bases and the V segment lost 5 bases, leaving 14 bases of the junction unmatched. CDR1 and CDR2 from the germline V gene are KGHSH and LQKENI. There are 17 residues in the CDR3. The CDR3 DNA reads as TGTGCCAGCTCAACCAATTCGGGTTGGGGACAGTACAATGAGCAGTTCTTC. It yields the protein CASSTNSGWGQYNEQFF.

The rearrangement joins TRBV11-2 to TRBJ2-7; D is uncertain. With 4 bases removed from V and 5 bases from J, the gap between germline ends came to 12 bases. The CDR3 length is 13 residues. In germline, CDR1 is SGHAT, CDR2 FQNNGV. This CDR3 reads CASSSLARDEQYF. CDR3 DNA sequence: TGTGCCAGCAGCTCCCTCGCTAGAGACGAGCAGTACTTC.